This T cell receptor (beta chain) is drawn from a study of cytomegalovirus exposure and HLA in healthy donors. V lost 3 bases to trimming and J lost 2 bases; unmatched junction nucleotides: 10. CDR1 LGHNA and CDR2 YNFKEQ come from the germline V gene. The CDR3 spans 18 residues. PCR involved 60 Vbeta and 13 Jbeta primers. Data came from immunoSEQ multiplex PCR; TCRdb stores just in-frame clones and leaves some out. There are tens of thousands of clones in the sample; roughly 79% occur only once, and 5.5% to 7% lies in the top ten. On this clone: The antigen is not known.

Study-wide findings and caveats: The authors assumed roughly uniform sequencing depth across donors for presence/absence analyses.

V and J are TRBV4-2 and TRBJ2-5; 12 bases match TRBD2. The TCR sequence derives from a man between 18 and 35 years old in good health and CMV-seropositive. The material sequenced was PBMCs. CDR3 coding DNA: TGTGCCAGCAGCCAGCCATTCGGTCTAGCGGGAGGGCAAGAGACCCAGTACTTC. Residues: CASSQPFGLAGGQETQYF.